The rows below give T cell receptor beta chains drawn from one sample of a study of OX40 agonist ivuxolimab in advanced cancers. The protocol was immunoSEQ multiplex PCR, while the TCRdb copy is restricted to in-frame clones and leaves out a portion. Among some 77,000 clones listed, about 85% were seen once. The input for sequencing was CD4+ or CD8+ T cells sorted from blood, taken in a trial of the OX40 agonist ivuxolimab. The source is an adult with an advanced solid tumor such as melanoma, head and neck, liver or kidney cancer. CDR3s include the opening cysteine and the closing phenylalanine or tryptophan.

TRBJ2-3 16 TRBV9 CASSVEIRGNTDTQYF
TRBJ2-5 13 TRBV29-1 CSAQAIYQETQYF
TRBJ2-1 14 TRBV9 CASSVEVTPGWQFF
NA 12 TRBV10-3 CATQQGTYEQYF
TRBJ2-2 20 TRBV19 CASSIIQDRGLSSNTGELFF
TRBJ2-3 18 TRBV5-1 CASSLFSPARQGPDTQYF
TRBJ1-3 16 TRBV7-9 CASSPYAGSSGNTIYF
TRBJ2-3 19 TRBV7-9 CASQSRAASSGRARDTQYF
TRBJ2-5 13 TRBV5-1 CASSLAGGETQYF
TRBJ1-1 12 TRBV21-1 CASSPLGIVAFF
TRBJ2-2 17 TRBV9 CASSFSGGTANTGELFF
TRBJ1-5 13 TRBV7-2 CASSSGGGQPQHF
TRBJ1-1 17 TRBV4-3 CASSQSVSLHSNTEAFF
TRBJ2-2 14 TRBV2 CASSEVTGAGELFF
TRBJ1-1 11 TRBV7-2 CASGSNEAGTF
TRBJ1-6 15 TRBV7-3 CASSLTTGLNSPLHF
TRBJ2-1 13 TRBV27 CASKKDSYNEQFF